What follows are 7 T cell receptor beta chains derived from one specimen sequenced in a study of T cell responses to AZD1222 COVID-19 vaccine. Profiled with immunoSEQ multiplex PCR; TCRdb holds only in-frame clones, not every one. Of about 97,000 clones in the sample, about 87% were seen once. The sequences come from peripheral blood, collected 28 days after the second AZD1222 dose. Receptor source: an adult who received the AZD1222 COVID-19 vaccine.

V gene TRBV7-9 combines with J gene TRBJ1-3; D is ambiguous. Germline V gives CDR1 SEHNR, CDR2 FQNEAQ (reference sequence). V was cut by 5 bases and J by 0 bases, with 11 bases left in between. CDR3 length: 15 amino acids. The CDR3 bases are TGTGCCAGCAGCCCGATGGGAAACTCTGGAAACACCATATATTTT. Amino acids: CASSPMGNSGNTIYF.

The CDR3 DNA is TGTGCCAGCAGCAATAGCGGACGCTCCTACAATGAGCAGTTCTTC. As protein: CASSNSGRSYNEQFF. V and J are TRBV5-4 and TRBJ2-1; tentatively, D is TRBD2 (6 bases). Germline V gene data show CDR1 as SGHNT and CDR2 as YYREEE (reference sequence). The CDR3 extends over 15 amino acids. The V and J ends lost 4 bases and 0 bases respectively, with 11 bases between them.

The chain couples TRBV19 to TRBJ2-3, with 8 bases aligning to TRBD1. The germline gives CDR1 LNHDA, CDR2 SQIVND (reference sequence). The V segment lost 5 bases and the J segment 2 bases; nucleotides outside the gene matches: 12. The CDR3 has 17 residues. CDR3 residues: CASSPGGGRGDTDTQYF. The DNA of the CDR3 is TGTGCCAGTAGTCCAGGGGGCGGTCGTGGGGACACAGATACGCAGTATTTT.

The CDR3: CASNPDRLNQPQHF. The CDR3 nucleotides are TGTGCCAGTAACCCCGACAGGCTCAACCAGCCCCAGCATTTT. The chain has TRBV19 and TRBJ1-5; perhaps TRBD1 as D (6 bases). The germline V and J ends were trimmed by 7 bases and 7 bases, with 17 bases remaining between them. The length of the CDR3 is 14 residues. CDR1 LNHDA and CDR2 SQIVND come from the germline V gene (reference sequence).

This clone showed up just a few times. The genes are TRBV7-9 and TRBJ1-1; D unclear. This CDR3 is 14 amino acids long. CDR1 and CDR2 from the germline V gene are SEHNR and FQNEAQ (reference sequence). With 6 bases removed from V and 7 bases from J, the gap between germline ends came to 18 bases. The CDR3 DNA reads as TGTGCCAGCAGGGAGCTAAGAACAGCTATTGAAGCTTTCTTT. Its translation is CASRELRTAIEAFF.

V usage is TRBV7-6 and J usage is TRBJ1-2; D gene ambiguous. V lost 6 bases and J lost 0, with 14 bases in between. Germline CDR1 is SGHVS and CDR2 is FNYEAQ. This CDR3 comprises 15 residues. CDR3 protein: CASSPLMLSNYGYTF. The CDR3 bases are TGTGCCAGCAGTCCGCTCATGCTATCTAACTATGGCTACACCTTC.

The rearrangement uses TRBV27 and TRBJ2-1; the match to TRBD2 covers 7 bases. Germline V gene lookup returns CDR1 MNHEY and CDR2 SMNVEV (reference sequence). This CDR3 comprises 15 residues. V dropped 3 bases and J dropped 4; count of bases not matched to a gene: 6. CDR3 sequence reads: CASSLGGSVYNEQFF. The CDR3 region has the DNA TGTGCCAGCAGTTTGGGCGGGAGCGTTTACAATGAGCAGTTCTTC.